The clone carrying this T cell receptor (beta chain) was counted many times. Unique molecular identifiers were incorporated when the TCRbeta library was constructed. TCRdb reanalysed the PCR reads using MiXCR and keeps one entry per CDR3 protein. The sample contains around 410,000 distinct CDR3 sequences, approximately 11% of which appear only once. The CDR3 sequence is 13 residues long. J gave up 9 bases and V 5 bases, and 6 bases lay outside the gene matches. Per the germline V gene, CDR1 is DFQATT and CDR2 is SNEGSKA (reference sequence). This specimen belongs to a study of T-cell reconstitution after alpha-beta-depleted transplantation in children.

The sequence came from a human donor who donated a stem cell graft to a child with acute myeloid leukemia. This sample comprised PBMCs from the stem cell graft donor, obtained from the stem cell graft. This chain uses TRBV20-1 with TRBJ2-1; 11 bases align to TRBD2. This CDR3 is CSASTSGMGEQFF. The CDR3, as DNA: TGCAGTGCTTCGACTAGCGGGATGGGTGAGCAGTTCTTC.